These 24 T cell receptor beta chains came from one sample sequenced in a study of beta chain features in type 1 diabetes. Study-wide results and limits: Shortening of TCRB CDR3s, moderate but significant, appeared in all four CD4+ subsets of Type 1 diabetes patients.

Expressed TCRB transcripts were sequenced because the isolated RNA had all been reverse transcribed beforehand. Clones were read by immunoSEQ multiplex PCR, and TCRdb kept only the in-frame ones, dropping some. The profile covers about 340,000 clones, with around an eighth appearing a single time and over 0.014% taken by the ten largest. Antigens of these TCRs are unknown. The material sequenced was naive CD4+ T cells from blood. The receptors were gathered from a young woman with type 1 diabetes.

This clone was seen a handful of times. The V gene is TRBV7-8, the J gene TRBJ1-2; D may be TRBD1 (5 bases). Germline assignment: CDR1 SGHVS and CDR2 FQNEAQ. V was pared by 3 bases and J by 4 bases, with 15 bases between. The CDR3 has 15 amino acids. Here the CDR3 reads CASSLAGPMAYGYTF. The CDR3 DNA is TGTGCCAGCAGCTTGGCAGGGCCCATGGCCTATGGCTACACCTTC.

This clone was detected only a few times. The chain joins TRBV28 to TRBJ1-1; unclear D gene. The germline V and J ends were trimmed by 8 bases and 5 bases, with 18 bases remaining between them. CDR3 length equals 14 residues. Germline V lookup: CDR1 MDHEN, CDR2 SYDVKM. The CDR3 region is CASFSAGEGTEAFF. CDR3 sequence (DNA): TGTGCCAGCTTTTCCGCCGGGGAGGGTACTGAAGCTTTCTTT.

This clone occurred a few times. The chain uses TRBV9 and TRBJ2-1; no firm D call. The CDR3 length is 12 residues. V shed 4 bases and J shed 9 bases, with 11 bases lying between them. CDR1 is SGDLS, CDR2 YYNGEE, per germline. The CDR3 DNA sequence: TGTGCCAGCAGCCTAGATACTGGTGAGCAGTTCTTC. It specifies CASSLDTGEQFF.

This clone was counted only a few times. The V gene is TRBV5-4, the J gene TRBJ2-7, with D possibly TRBD2 on 6 matching bases. This CDR3 is built from 14 residues. In germline, CDR1 is SGHNT, CDR2 YYREEE (reference sequence). Trimming cost V 2 bases and J 3 bases, with 12 bases left between them. The CDR3: CASSFRGTHYEQYF. As DNA, the CDR3 is TGTGCCAGCAGCTTCCGCGGGACGCACTACGAGCAGTACTTC.

The chain couples TRBV12-5 to TRBJ2-1; D perhaps matches TRBD2 (5 bases). Germline values: CDR1 LGHNT, CDR2 FRNRAP. Trimming removed 0 bases at V and 0 bases at J, with 18 bases between. The CDR3 covers 19 residues. CDR3 bases: TGTGCTAGTGGTTTGGTACGCTTAGGTAGCGCAAGCTCCTACAATGAGCAGTTCTTC. Translated: CASGLVRLGSASSYNEQFF.

Details on this clone: At the DNA level, this CDR3 is encoded by other sequences in the same sample as well. The chain combines TRBV9 with TRBJ2-1; 13 nucleotides align to TRBD2. Per the germline V gene, CDR1 is SGDLS and CDR2 is YYNGEE. V lost 2 bases to trimming and J lost 7 bases; unmatched junction nucleotides: 3. CDR3 length: 15 residues. In DNA, the CDR3 is TGTGCCAGCAGCGTTACTAGCGGGAGGGTAAATGAGCAGTTCTTC. As protein: CASSVTSGRVNEQFF.

This clone has only a few counts. This chain joins TRBV9 and TRBJ1-1; 7 bases match TRBD1. Germline loops: CDR1 SGDLS, CDR2 YYNGEE. Trimming took 1 base from V and 2 from J; bases not matched to a gene: 5. The CDR3 is made up of 15 amino acids. The CDR3 loop reads CASSVSGTVNTEAFF. In DNA form, the CDR3 reads TGTGCCAGCAGCGTATCTGGGACAGTCAACACTGAAGCTTTCTTT.

Only one count was recorded for this clone. J is TRBJ1-2 and V is TRBV5-1; the match to TRBD1 covers 8 bases. CDR1 is SGHRS, CDR2 YFSETQ, per germline. V shed 5 bases, J shed 4 bases, and the junction held 10 bases outside the gene matches. CDR3 size: 15 residues. The CDR3 here is CASRSGQVGPYGYTF. The CDR3 nucleotides read TGCGCCAGCAGATCGGGACAGGTGGGGCCCTATGGCTACACCTTC.

Concerning this clone itself: At one boundary the junction diverges from the germline segment, which might be a read error. This chain joins TRBV6-6 and TRBJ1-5; a weak D match, TRBD1 (5 bases). The CDR3 sequence is 15 residues long. Germline V CDR1 and CDR2: MNHNY, SVGAGI (reference sequence). CDR3 loop: CTSSYGRGSNQPQHF. The CDR3, as DNA: TGTACCAGCAGTTACGGGAGGGGTAGCAATCAGCCCCAGCATTTT.

This clone was picked up a small number of times. The chain links TRBV5-4 to TRBJ2-6, with 7 bases matching TRBD1. V lost 3 bases and J lost 2; bases outside the gene matches: 2. Germline loops: CDR1 SGHNT, CDR2 YYREEE (reference sequence). The CDR3 contains 15 residues. Here the CDR3 reads CASSSTGTGANVLTF. The CDR3, as DNA: TGTGCCAGCAGCTCGACAGGGACTGGGGCCAACGTCCTGACTTTC.

This clone was counted only a few times. The rearrangement uses TRBV27 and TRBJ2-3; D may be TRBD1 (5 bases). The CDR3 totals 17 residues. Trimming took off 0 bases at V and 0 bases at J, with 13 bases between the two ends. Germline V gives CDR1 MNHEY, CDR2 SMNVEV (reference sequence). CDR3 sequence reads: CASSLSTTASSTDTQYF. The CDR3 DNA reads as TGTGCCAGCAGTTTATCTACGACAGCATCTAGCACAGATACGCAGTATTTT.

The chain joins TRBV14 to TRBJ2-7; 8 bases fit TRBD1. The germline V gene has CDR1 SGHDN and CDR2 FVKESK. V shed 1 base, J shed 2 bases, and the junction held 19 bases outside the gene matches. The CDR3 runs to 20 residues. The CDR3 protein is CASSQALTRRRDRWTYEQYV. In DNA, the CDR3 is TGTGCCAGCAGCCAAGCGTTAACCCGAAGGAGGGACAGGTGGACCTACGAGCAGTACGTC.

The chain employs TRBV7-2 and TRBJ2-3; TRBD1 matches at 7 bases. V dropped 5 bases and J dropped 2; count of bases not matched to a gene: 7. CDR1 and CDR2 (germline): SGHTA, FQGNSA. The CDR3 is made up of 15 amino acids. The CDR3 DNA sequence: TGTGCCAGCAGCGTTCACAGGGGTTTCACAGATACGCAGTATTTT. Translation gives CASSVHRGFTDTQYF.

This clone has only a few counts. This chain links TRBV15 with TRBJ2-3; 7 positions agree with TRBD2. V dropped 0 bases and J dropped 6; count of bases not matched to a gene: 6. The CDR3 length is 15 residues. The germline CDR1 and CDR2 sequences are LNHNV and YYDKDF (reference sequence). Written as DNA, the CDR3 is TGTGCCACCAGCAGAGAGGCGGGGGTTGTCGATACGCAGTATTTT. Amino acids: CATSREAGVVDTQYF.

This clone was recorded a few times. The V gene is TRBV30, the J gene TRBJ2-1, with 8 bases that match TRBD2. V lost 2 bases to trimming and J lost 8 bases; unmatched junction nucleotides: 8. Germline V gene sequence: CDR1 GTSNPN, CDR2 SVGIG (reference sequence). The CDR3 runs 14 residues. In DNA form, the CDR3 reads TGTGCCTGGAGTCCGGGACTAGTCATCGATGAGCAGTTCTTC. It encodes CAWSPGLVIDEQFF.

This clone was seen a handful of times. The chain employs TRBV30 and TRBJ2-1; TRBD2 aligns across 7 bases. V lost 2 bases and J lost 4; bases outside the gene matches: 14. The CDR3 is 17 residues long. Germline assignment: CDR1 GTSNPN and CDR2 SVGIG (reference sequence). The CDR3 loop reads CAWSPPGLAASYNEQFF. CDR3 nucleotide sequence: TGTGCCTGGAGTCCTCCCGGGCTAGCGGCTAGTTACAATGAGCAGTTCTTC.

This clone was counted a few times. The rearrangement links TRBV29-1 to TRBJ2-2, with a possible D match to TRBD1 (7 bases). CDR1 and CDR2 from the germline V gene are SQVTM and ANQGSEA. This CDR3 comprises 15 residues. Trimming took off 7 bases at V and 8 bases at J, with 23 bases between the two ends. Written as DNA, the CDR3 is TGCAGCGGGGGGGACCTGACAGGGCGGATTGGGGAGCTGTTTTTT. This encodes CSGGDLTGRIGELFF.

Only a few counts were recorded for this clone. The chain combines TRBV30 with TRBJ2-7, with 9 bases identical to TRBD1. Germline V gives CDR1 GTSNPN, CDR2 SVGIG (reference sequence). V was pared by 2 bases and J by 2 bases, with 19 bases of the junction left unmatched. The CDR3 is 19 residues long. The DNA for the CDR3 is TGTGCCTGGAGTCCCCCCCGGGACAGGGAAGGTCAATCCGCCTACGAGCAGTACTTC. Translation: CAWSPPRDREGQSAYEQYF.

This sequence joins TRBV7-9 and TRBJ1-4, with D perhaps matching TRBD1 (6 bases). Germline V gene sequence: CDR1 SEHNR, CDR2 FQNEAQ (reference sequence). The CDR3 sequence is 14 residues long. With 5 bases removed from V and 3 bases from J, the gap between germline ends came to 10 bases. The DNA of the CDR3 is TGTGCCAGCAGCCGGACAGCTCCTAATGAAAAACTGTTTTTT. As protein: CASSRTAPNEKLFF.

This clone has only a few counts. V usage is TRBV29-1 and J usage is TRBJ1-2; tentative D call: TRBD1 (5 bases). Trimming left V 2 bases short and J 8 bases short, with 21 bases between. This CDR3 contains 15 residues. Looked up from germline, CDR1 is SQVTM and CDR2 is ANQGSEA. CDR3 sequence: CSVEQPRAGVEGYTF. CDR3 DNA: TGCAGCGTTGAACAGCCCAGGGCTGGGGTTGAGGGCTACACCTTC.

This chain links TRBV27 with TRBJ2-3; possibly TRBD2 for D (6 bases). The CDR3 length is 14 residues. V was cut by 2 bases and J by 4 bases, with 10 bases left in between. Germline CDR1 is MNHEY and CDR2 is SMNVEV (reference sequence). In nucleotides, the CDR3 is TGTGCCAGCAGTTTAGGACTACCGCCAGATACGCAGTATTTT. It yields the protein CASSLGLPPDTQYF.

The V call is TRBV18, the J call TRBJ1-1, with D tentatively TRBD1 (6 bases). In germline, CDR1 is KGHSH, CDR2 LQKENI. V was shortened by 6 bases and J by 5 bases, with 16 bases between the two germline ends. CDR3 length: 14 amino acids. CDR3 residues: CASSNGPGATEAFF. The CDR3 DNA is TGTGCCAGCTCCAACGGTCCAGGGGCAACTGAAGCTTTCTTT. The whole variable domain, remainder taken from reference TRBV18 and TRBJ1-1, is NAGVMQNPRHLVRRRGQEARLRCSPMKGHSHVYWYRQLPEEGLKFMVYLQKENIIDESGMPKERFSAEFPKEGPSILRIQQVVRGDSAAYFCASSNGPGATEAFFGQGTRLTVV.

This chain joins TRBV10-3 and TRBJ2-7, with D unclear. With 6 bases removed from V and 0 bases from J, the gap between germline ends came to 3 bases. The CDR3 has 11 residues. Germline V lookup: CDR1 ENHRY, CDR2 SYGVKD. CDR3 residues: CAIRSSYEQYF. For the CDR3, the DNA is TGTGCCATCAGGAGCTCCTACGAGCAGTACTTC.

V and J are TRBV19 and TRBJ1-2; D is unclear. CDR1 and CDR2 from the germline V gene are LNHDA and SQIVND (reference sequence). The CDR3 covers 13 residues. V was shortened by 7 bases and J by 5 bases, with 14 bases between the two germline ends. The DNA for the CDR3 is TGTGCCAGTAACTCCTCCGTACGGTATGGCTACACCTTC. It specifies CASNSSVRYGYTF.